Listed here are 9 T cell receptor beta chains from one sample, sequenced in a study of cytomegalovirus exposure and HLA in healthy donors. Profiled with immunoSEQ multiplex PCR; TCRdb holds only in-frame clones, not every one. The sample lists more than 150,000 clones, 88% seen once, with approximately 3.1% in the top ten. Sequenced sample: PBMCs. Receptors originate from a man aged 18 to 29 in good health and CMV-seronegative.

This chain uses TRBV5-4 with TRBJ2-1; 10 positions agree with TRBD2. V lost 4 bases to trimming and J lost 4 bases; unmatched junction nucleotides: 5. Per germline, CDR1 SGHNT and CDR2 YYREEE (reference sequence). CDR3 length: 15 amino acids. The CDR3 DNA reads TGTGCCAGCAGCCCCGGACTAGCGGAGTACAATGAGCAGTTCTTC. Its translation: CASSPGLAEYNEQFF.

The chain employs TRBV18 and TRBJ2-7; TRBD1 aligns across 8 bases. Germline V gives CDR1 KGHSH, CDR2 LQKENI. V was pared by 3 bases and J by 0 bases, with 4 bases of the junction left unmatched. The CDR3 extends over 15 amino acids. This chain's CDR3 is CASSPPDRDSYEQYF. Written as DNA, the CDR3 is TGTGCCAGCTCACCCCCGGACAGGGACTCCTACGAGCAGTACTTC.

The chain uses TRBV11-2 and TRBJ1-3, with TRBD1 as a possible D gene (5 bases). The CDR3 has 16 residues. Per germline, CDR1 SGHAT and CDR2 FQNNGV. Trimming cost V 5 bases and J 1 base, with 15 bases left between them. CDR3 nucleotides: TGTGCCAGCAGCGCCATCACAGGAAAGTCTGGAAACACCATATATTTT. It encodes CASSAITGKSGNTIYF.

This chain links TRBV6-5 with TRBJ2-6; no clear D. Germline V gene sequence: CDR1 MNHEY, CDR2 SVGAGI. The V end lost 3 bases, the J end lost 4 bases, and 13 bases lay between the germline ends. The CDR3 runs to 16 residues. The CDR3 protein is CASSYLLNSGANVLTF. Written as DNA, the CDR3 is TGTGCCAGCAGTTATCTACTCAATTCAGGGGCCAACGTCCTGACTTTC.

This chain connects TRBV5-6 to TRBJ2-7, with TRBD1 matching over 8 bases. Per germline, CDR1 SGHDT and CDR2 YYEEEE. The CDR3 contains 14 residues. The V gene end was trimmed by 1 base and the J gene end by 4 bases; junction bases not matched to a gene: 4. The CDR3 protein is CASSLTGGIYEQYV. CDR3 nucleotide sequence: TGTGCCAGCAGCTTGACAGGGGGTATTTACGAGCAGTACGTC.

This clone appeared a single time. The chain is built from TRBV9 and TRBJ2-1; the D gene is possibly TRBD1 (5 bases). The CDR3 totals 16 residues. CDR1 is SGDLS and CDR2 is YYNGEE in the germline V gene. V shed 0 bases and J shed 0 bases, with 10 bases lying between them. CDR3 sequence reads: CASSVVGLSSYNEQFF. The CDR3 DNA reads TGTGCCAGCAGCGTAGTGGGGCTTAGCTCCTACAATGAGCAGTTCTTC.

The chain has TRBV11-3 and TRBJ2-1; possibly TRBD1 for D (6 bases). V lost 5 bases and J 5 bases, leaving 13 bases between the germline ends. This CDR3 is 14 amino acids long. CDR1 is SGHNT, CDR2 YENEEA, per germline. For the CDR3, the DNA is TGTGCCAGCAGCCCACCGGACAGAAACAATGAGCAGTTCTTC. This translates into CASSPPDRNNEQFF.

The CDR3 reads CASSLDGGGAGNEQFF. The CDR3 DNA reads as TGTGCCAGCAGTTTAGACGGCGGGGGGGCCGGAAATGAGCAGTTCTTC. The rearrangement joins TRBV27 to TRBJ2-1, with 9 bases lining up with TRBD2. The CDR3 sequence is 16 residues long. Germline V CDR1 and CDR2: MNHEY, SMNVEV (reference sequence). The junction had 9 bases not matched to a gene; V was cut back by 2 bases and J by 7 bases.

The chain is built from TRBV2 and TRBJ1-2; 8 nucleotides line up with TRBD1. The J segment lost 2 bases and the V segment lost 4 bases, leaving 6 bases of the junction unmatched. Germline CDR1 is SNHLY and CDR2 is FYNNEI. The CDR3 consists of 15 residues. CDR3 bases: TGTGCCAGCAGTGTCAGGACAGGGATAAACTATGGCTACACCTTC. It codes for CASSVRTGINYGYTF. Filled out from reference TRBV2 and TRBJ1-2, the complete variable domain reads EPEVTQTPSHQVTQMGQEVILRCVPISNHLYFYWYRQILGQKVEFLVSFYNNEISEKSEIFDDQFSVERPDGSNFTLKIRSTKLEDSAMYFCASSVRTGINYGYTFGSGTRLTVV.